The 11 T cell receptor beta chains presented below share a single source sample, sequenced in a study of control samples from healthy donors and cancer patients. Repertoires were generated with immunoSEQ multiplex PCR, while TCRdb's copy carries only in-frame clones and drops some. The sample holds around 100,000 clones, around nine tenths seen once. Sequencing was carried out using blood. The receptors shown here come from a man aged 25 to 40 in good health.

This chain uses TRBV6-5 with TRBJ1-2; 12 bases line up with TRBD1. The CDR3 loop spans 15 amino acids. V was pared by 2 bases and J by 8 bases, with 6 bases of the junction left unmatched. The V gene's germline CDR1 is MNHEY and CDR2 SVGAGI. CDR3 region: CASSYGTGGLGGYTF. The CDR3 coding sequence is TGTGCCAGCAGTTACGGGACAGGGGGCCTAGGAGGCTACACCTTC.

The rearrangement uses TRBV6-5 and TRBJ2-7, with D possibly TRBD1 on 6 matching bases. CDR1 and CDR2 from the germline V gene are MNHEY and SVGAGI. CDR3 length: 14 residues. The V end lost 4 bases, the J end lost 5 bases, and 15 bases lay between the germline ends. CDR3 sequence reads: CASSSGTYGDEQYF. DNA for the CDR3: TGTGCCAGCAGTTCCGGGACATACGGGGACGAGCAGTACTTC.

This rearrangement joins TRBV15 to TRBJ2-5; perhaps TRBD2 as D (8 bases). Germline CDR1 and CDR2: LNHNV and YYDKDF (reference sequence). The CDR3 has 19 residues. Trimming shortened V by 1 base and J by 6 bases, and 27 bases separated the two germline ends. The CDR3 sequence is CATSRVSPSLAGQWKTQYF. In DNA form, the CDR3 reads TGTGCCACCAGCAGAGTTTCCCCTTCCTTAGCGGGACAGTGGAAGACCCAGTACTTC.

This chain joins TRBV7-9 and TRBJ2-7; possibly TRBD1 for D (5 bases). CDR1 is SEHNR and CDR2 is FQNEAQ in the germline V gene (reference sequence). V dropped 0 bases and J dropped 4 bases, with 10 bases sitting between them. The CDR3 is 14 amino acids. The CDR3 DNA sequence: TGTGCCAGCAGCTTAGCGCTGGGGCCATACGAGCAGTACTTC. Amino acids: CASSLALGPYEQYF.

The rearrangement joins TRBV28 to TRBJ1-2, with a possible D match to TRBD1 (6 bases). Trimming took 3 bases from V and 6 from J, leaving 11 bases between them. The CDR3 consists of 13 residues. The germline V gene has CDR1 MDHEN and CDR2 SYDVKM. CDR3 bases: TGTGCCAGCAGTTTCCCTCAGGGGCATGGCTACACCTTC. It yields the protein CASSFPQGHGYTF.

The chain joins TRBV29-1 to TRBJ2-4; 8 bases agree with TRBD1. V shed 7 bases, J shed 0 bases, and the junction held 5 bases outside the gene matches. CDR1 and CDR2 from the germline V gene are SQVTM and ANQGSEA. The CDR3 is 14 amino acids. CDR3 region: CSAGTGLAKNIQYF. The CDR3 DNA reads TGCAGCGCCGGGACAGGTCTAGCCAAAAACATTCAGTACTTC.

V gene TRBV28 combines with J gene TRBJ1-3; maybe TRBD1 (5 bases). V dropped 6 bases and J dropped 7 bases, with 16 bases sitting between them. Germline V lookup: CDR1 MDHEN, CDR2 SYDVKM. The CDR3 sequence is 14 residues long. The CDR3 region has the DNA TGTGCCAGCAGCAGTGGGACTTTTCGCAACACCATATATTTT. Residues: CASSSGTFRNTIYF.

V is TRBV7-3 and J is TRBJ2-2; D not certain. V dropped 2 bases and J dropped 3 bases, with 1 base sitting between them. The CDR3 consists of 12 residues. Germline lookup yields CDR1 SGHTA and CDR2 FQGTGA. CDR3 region: CASSLHTGELFF. Here the CDR3 DNA reads TGTGCCAGCAGCTTACACACCGGGGAGCTGTTTTTT.

The genes are TRBV5-1 and TRBJ2-5; D perhaps matches TRBD1 (6 bases). This CDR3 is 13 amino acids long. Germline CDR1 and CDR2: SGHRS and YFSETQ. V lost 1 base to trimming and J lost 3 bases, with 7 bases between them. The CDR3 DNA follows: TGCGCCAGCAGCTTGTCAGGGGAAGAGACCCAGTACTTC. Encoded protein: CASSLSGEETQYF.

This clone showed up just once. The CDR3 DNA sequence: TGTGCCAGTATAGGGGTCCAGGATGAAAAACTGTTTTTT. Residues: CASIGVQDEKLFF. J is TRBJ1-4 and V is TRBV19; possible D gene TRBD1, 5 bases. With 7 bases removed from V and 6 bases from J, the gap between germline ends came to 12 bases. Germline CDR1 reads LNHDA; CDR2 reads SQIVND (reference sequence). The CDR3 covers 13 residues.

The rearrangement uses TRBV7-9 and TRBJ2-7; TRBD2 might be the D (5 bases). Germline V gives CDR1 SEHNR, CDR2 FQNEAQ (reference sequence). The CDR3 totals 13 residues. V was pared by 6 bases and J by 7 bases, with 16 bases between. The CDR3 sequence: CASSFTGEREQYF. In nucleotides, the CDR3 is TGTGCCAGCAGTTTTACTGGGGAGCGGGAGCAGTACTTC.